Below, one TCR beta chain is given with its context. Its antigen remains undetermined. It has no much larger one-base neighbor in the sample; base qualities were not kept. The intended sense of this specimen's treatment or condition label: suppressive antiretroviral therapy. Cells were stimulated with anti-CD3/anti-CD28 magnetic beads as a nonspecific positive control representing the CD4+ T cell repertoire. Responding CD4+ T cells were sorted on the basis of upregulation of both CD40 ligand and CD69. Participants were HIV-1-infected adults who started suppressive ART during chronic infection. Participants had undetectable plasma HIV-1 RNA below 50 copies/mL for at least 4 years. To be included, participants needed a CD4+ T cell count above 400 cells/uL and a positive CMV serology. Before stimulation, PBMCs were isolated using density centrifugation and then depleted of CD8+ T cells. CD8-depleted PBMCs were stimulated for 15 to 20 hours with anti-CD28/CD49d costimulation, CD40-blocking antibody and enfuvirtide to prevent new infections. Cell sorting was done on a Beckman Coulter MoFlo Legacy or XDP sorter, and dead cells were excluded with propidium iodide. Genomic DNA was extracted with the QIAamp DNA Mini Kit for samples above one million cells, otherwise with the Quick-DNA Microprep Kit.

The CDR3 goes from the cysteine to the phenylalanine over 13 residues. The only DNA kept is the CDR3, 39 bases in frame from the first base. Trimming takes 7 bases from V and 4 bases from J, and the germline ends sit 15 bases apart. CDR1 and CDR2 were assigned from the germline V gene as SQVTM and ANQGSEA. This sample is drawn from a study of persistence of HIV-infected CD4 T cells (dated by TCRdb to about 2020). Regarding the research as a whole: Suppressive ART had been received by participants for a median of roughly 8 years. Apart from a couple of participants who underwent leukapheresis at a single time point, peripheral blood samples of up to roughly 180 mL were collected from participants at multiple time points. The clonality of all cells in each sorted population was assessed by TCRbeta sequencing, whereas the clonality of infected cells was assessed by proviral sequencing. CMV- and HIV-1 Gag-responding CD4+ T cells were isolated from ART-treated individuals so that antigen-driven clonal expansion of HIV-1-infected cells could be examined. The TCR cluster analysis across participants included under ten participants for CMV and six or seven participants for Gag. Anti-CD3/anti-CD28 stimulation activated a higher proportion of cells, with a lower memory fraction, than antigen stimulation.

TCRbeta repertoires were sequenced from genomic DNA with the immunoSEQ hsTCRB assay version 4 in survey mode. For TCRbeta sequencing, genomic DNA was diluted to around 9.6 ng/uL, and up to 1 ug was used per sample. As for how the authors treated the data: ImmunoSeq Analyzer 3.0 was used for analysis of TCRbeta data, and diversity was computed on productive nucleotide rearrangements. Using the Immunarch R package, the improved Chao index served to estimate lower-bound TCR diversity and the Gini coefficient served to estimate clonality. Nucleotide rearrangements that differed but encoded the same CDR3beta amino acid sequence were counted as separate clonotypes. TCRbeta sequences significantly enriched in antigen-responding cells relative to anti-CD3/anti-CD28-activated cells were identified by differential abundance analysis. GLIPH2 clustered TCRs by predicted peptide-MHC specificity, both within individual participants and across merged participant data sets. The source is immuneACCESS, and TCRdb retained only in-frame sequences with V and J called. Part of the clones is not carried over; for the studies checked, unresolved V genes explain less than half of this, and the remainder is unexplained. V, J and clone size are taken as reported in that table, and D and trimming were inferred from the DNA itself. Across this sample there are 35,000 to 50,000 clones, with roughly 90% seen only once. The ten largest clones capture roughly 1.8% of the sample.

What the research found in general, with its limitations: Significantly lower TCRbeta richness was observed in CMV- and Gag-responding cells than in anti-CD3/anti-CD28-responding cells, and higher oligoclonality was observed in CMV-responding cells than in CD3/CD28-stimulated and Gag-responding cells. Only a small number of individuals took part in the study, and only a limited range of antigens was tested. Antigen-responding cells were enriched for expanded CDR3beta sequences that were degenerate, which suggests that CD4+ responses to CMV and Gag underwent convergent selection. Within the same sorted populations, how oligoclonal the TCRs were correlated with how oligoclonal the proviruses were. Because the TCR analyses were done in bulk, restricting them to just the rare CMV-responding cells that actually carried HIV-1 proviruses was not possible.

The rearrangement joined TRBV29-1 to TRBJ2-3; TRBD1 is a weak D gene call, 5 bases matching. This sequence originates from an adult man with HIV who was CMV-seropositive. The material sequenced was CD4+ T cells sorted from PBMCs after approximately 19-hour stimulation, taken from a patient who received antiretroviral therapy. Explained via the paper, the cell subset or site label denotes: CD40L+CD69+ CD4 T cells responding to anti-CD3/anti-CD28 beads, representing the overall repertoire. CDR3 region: CSADSPGSDTQYF. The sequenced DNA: TGCAGCGCCGACTCCCCAGGGTCAGATACGCAGTATTTT.